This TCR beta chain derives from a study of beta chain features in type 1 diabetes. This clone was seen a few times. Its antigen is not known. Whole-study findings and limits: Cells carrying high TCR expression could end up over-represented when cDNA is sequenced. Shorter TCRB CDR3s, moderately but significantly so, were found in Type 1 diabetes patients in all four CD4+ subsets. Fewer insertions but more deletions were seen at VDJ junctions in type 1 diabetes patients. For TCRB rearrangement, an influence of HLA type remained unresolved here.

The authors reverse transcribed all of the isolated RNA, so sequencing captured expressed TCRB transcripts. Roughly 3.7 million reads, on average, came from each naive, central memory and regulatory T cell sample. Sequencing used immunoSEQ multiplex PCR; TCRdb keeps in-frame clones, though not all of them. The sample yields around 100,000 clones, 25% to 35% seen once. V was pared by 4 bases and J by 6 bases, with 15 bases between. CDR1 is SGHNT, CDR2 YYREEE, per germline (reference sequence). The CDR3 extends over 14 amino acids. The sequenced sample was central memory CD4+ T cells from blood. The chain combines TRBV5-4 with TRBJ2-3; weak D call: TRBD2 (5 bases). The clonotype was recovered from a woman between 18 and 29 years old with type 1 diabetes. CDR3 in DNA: TGTGCCAGCAGCCCACCCCATAGGAGGGATACGCAGTATTTT. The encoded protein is CASSPPHRRDTQYF.